These 18 T cell receptor beta chains were all obtained from the same sample, sequenced in a study of blood T cell repertoires in COVID-19. The protocol was immunoSEQ multiplex PCR, while the TCRdb copy is restricted to in-frame clones and leaves out a portion. The table shows some 120,000 clones, with more than 65% occurring only once. Sequencing was carried out using peripheral blood. These TCRs come from a human donor in a cohort sampled during active COVID-19.

This clone was counted between two and nine times. The chain has TRBV19 and TRBJ1-1; 9 positions match TRBD1. Germline V CDR1 and CDR2: LNHDA, SQIVND (reference sequence). The CDR3 sequence is 12 residues long. The CDR3 nucleotides are TGTGCTAGGACAGGGGATCGTGCTGAAGCTTTCTTT. Protein sequence: CARTGDRAEAFF.

The rearrangement uses TRBV9 and TRBJ2-3, with TRBD2 as a possible D gene (5 bases). V gave up 0 bases and J gave up 9 bases, with 11 bases separating them. Germline values: CDR1 SGDLS, CDR2 YYNGEE. The CDR3 is 13 amino acids. The CDR3 DNA sequence: TGTGCCAGCAGCGTAGACGGGAAGGACACGCAGTATTTT. It is translated as CASSVDGKDTQYF.

This clone was seen a handful of times. This sequence joins TRBV15 and TRBJ2-1; 8 positions match TRBD2. V trimming: 8 bases; J trimming: 10 bases; junction bases outside the gene matches: 10. The CDR3 covers 13 residues. The germline V gene encodes CDR1 LNHNV and CDR2 YYDKDF (reference sequence). CDR3: CATATGLGLEQFF. CDR3 DNA: TGTGCCACCGCAACGGGACTAGGGTTGGAGCAGTTCTTC.

V gene TRBV6-5 combines with J gene TRBJ1-3; D is uncertain. There are 15 residues in the CDR3. Germline assignment: CDR1 MNHEY and CDR2 SVGAGI. The V gene lost 5 bases and the J gene lost 5 bases, with 16 bases spanning the gap. This chain's CDR3 is CASSTGPLIRNTIYF. DNA for the CDR3: TGTGCCAGCAGTACTGGGCCTTTAATCAGAAACACCATATATTTT.

The CDR3 DNA follows: TGTGCCAGCAGTTCCAGGGATTTTAGCAATCAGCCCCAGCATTTT. This gives the protein CASSSRDFSNQPQHF. The chain couples TRBV28 to TRBJ1-5; D might be TRBD1 (5 bases). CDR1 and CDR2 from the germline V gene are MDHEN and SYDVKM. V lost 4 bases and J 0 bases, leaving 10 bases between the germline ends. The CDR3 totals 15 residues.

This clone was recorded only once. The chain combines TRBV30 with TRBJ1-4; 8 bases fit TRBD1. The CDR3 length is 15 residues. V shed 0 bases, J shed 5 bases, and the junction held 5 bases outside the gene matches. From germline, CDR1 is GTSNPN and CDR2 SVGIG (reference sequence). The DNA for the CDR3 is TGTGCCTGGAGTGTCCACAGGGGGTCGAATGAAAAACTGTTTTTT. Its translation is CAWSVHRGSNEKLFF. The full variable domain, in which reference TRBV30 and TRBJ1-4 provide the parts outside the CDR3, is SQTIHQWPATLVQPVGSPLSLECTVEGTSNPNLYWYRQAAGRGLQLLFYSVGIGQISSEVPQNLSASRPQDRQFILSSKKLLLSDSGFYLCAWSVHRGSNEKLFFGSGTQLSVL.

The rearrangement links TRBV5-1 to TRBJ2-2, with D unclear. CDR1 and CDR2 (germline): SGHRS, YFSETQ. This CDR3 is built from 15 residues. V shed 10 bases and J shed 0 bases, with 16 bases lying between them. The CDR3 region is CASSEFDTNTGELFF. CDR3 bases: TGCGCCTCATCCGAGTTCGATACGAACACCGGGGAGCTGTTTTTT.

The J gene is TRBJ2-3, the V gene TRBV21-1; TRBD2 reflects the table's D call only, with no check against the DNA. TRBV21-1 is described as a pseudogene. CDR3 length: 14 amino acids. In DNA form, the CDR3 reads TGTGCCAGCAGCAAAGACCCGAGTCCAGATACGCAGTATTTT. Encoded protein: CASSKDPSPDTQYF.

The chain's CDR3 is CASSSGTGYSTDTQYF. The CDR3 DNA reads as TGTGCCAGCAGCTCGGGGACAGGCTACTCCACAGATACGCAGTATTTT. V is TRBV7-2 and J is TRBJ2-3; 8 positions agree with TRBD1. The length of the CDR3 is 16 residues. Germline CDR1 and CDR2: SGHTA and FQGNSA. V dropped 4 bases and J dropped 2; count of bases not matched to a gene: 8.

The V gene is TRBV7-9, the J gene TRBJ2-5, with D possibly TRBD1 on 6 matching bases. The ends were cut back, 5 bases at V and 2 bases at J, with 12 bases in the middle. The CDR3 loop spans 14 amino acids. Germline loops: CDR1 SEHNR, CDR2 FQNEAQ (reference sequence). The CDR3: CASSVTGLQETQYF. The CDR3 DNA follows: TGTGCCAGCAGCGTAACAGGGTTACAAGAGACCCAGTACTTC.

The table lists this clone with a count of one. This chain joins TRBV6-2 or TRBV6-3 and TRBJ2-3, with 11 positions matching TRBD2. V lost 5 bases to trimming and J lost 6 bases; unmatched junction nucleotides: 13. This CDR3 spans 17 amino acids. CDR1 and CDR2 from the germline V gene are MNHEY and SVGEGT. The DNA for the CDR3 is TGTGCCAGCAGTGGTCTAGCGGGGGGCCAGGAGGTCGATACGCAGTATTTT. This gives the protein CASSGLAGGQEVDTQYF.

The V and J genes are TRBV28 and TRBJ1-5; D possibly corresponds to TRBD1 (5 bases). Trimming shortened V by 5 bases and J by 5 bases, and 16 bases separated the two germline ends. The CDR3 consists of 15 residues. Germline assignment: CDR1 MDHEN and CDR2 SYDVKM. The CDR3 region has the DNA TGTGCCAGCAGTCCAACGGACAAGACCTATCAGCCCCAGCATTTT. Its protein product is CASSPTDKTYQPQHF.

The rearrangement uses TRBV5-4 and TRBJ2-3, with D tentatively TRBD1 (5 bases). The V gene lost 4 bases and the J gene lost 1 base, with 13 bases spanning the gap. The CDR3 spans 15 residues. Germline assignment: CDR1 SGHNT and CDR2 YYREEE (reference sequence). This chain's CDR3 is CASSPGTGRTDTQYF. DNA of the CDR3: TGTGCCAGCAGCCCAGGAACAGGACGCACAGATACGCAGTATTTT.

The chain carries TRBV7-2 and TRBJ1-1; D possibly corresponds to TRBD1 (6 bases). The CDR3 totals 14 residues. The germline CDR1 and CDR2 sequences are SGHTA and FQGNSA. V lost 4 bases, J lost 1 base, and 10 bases lay in between. The DNA for the CDR3 is TGTGCCAGCAGCTCCCAGACAGGGAACACTGAAGCTTTCTTT. Translating gives CASSSQTGNTEAFF.

The chain couples TRBV7-8 to TRBJ2-7; D may be TRBD1 (5 bases). The CDR3 covers 14 residues. The V end was cut by 5 bases, the J end by 5 bases, with 16 bases between. Looked up from germline, CDR1 is SGHVS and CDR2 is FQNEAQ. The CDR3 region is CASSPRTQAHEQYF. In DNA form, the CDR3 reads TGTGCCAGCAGCCCACGGACACAGGCCCACGAGCAGTACTTC.

This clone occurred a few times. This sequence joins TRBV4-3 and TRBJ1-2, with D unresolved. The germline V and J ends were trimmed by 1 base and 8 bases, with 11 bases remaining between them. This CDR3 contains 13 residues. Germline values: CDR1 LGHNA, CDR2 YSLEER. CDR3 protein: CASSQGVPGGYTF. The DNA of the CDR3 is TGCGCCAGCAGCCAAGGGGTTCCCGGGGGCTACACCTTC.

The chain has TRBV6-5 and TRBJ2-3, with a possible D match to TRBD1 (6 bases). The germline V gene has CDR1 MNHEY and CDR2 SVGAGI. The CDR3 is 14 residues long. Trimming took 4 bases from V and 4 from J, leaving 12 bases between them. The CDR3 sequence is CASSLGTGPDTQYF. The CDR3 DNA is TGTGCCAGCAGTTTGGGTACAGGGCCAGATACGCAGTATTTT.

CDR3 sequence: CASSFQGWNSPLHF. The CDR3, as DNA: TGTGCCAGCAGCTTCCAGGGATGGAATTCACCCCTCCACTTT. The chain combines TRBV5-8 with TRBJ1-6; D may be TRBD1 (5 bases). The CDR3 spans 14 residues. Between the trimmed V and J ends, which lost 2 bases and 7 bases, there was a span of 10 bases. Germline assignment: CDR1 SGHTS and CDR2 YDEGEE. Combining the CDR3 with reference TRBV5-8 and TRBJ1-6 gives the whole variable domain EAGVTQSPTHLIKTRGQQATLRCSPISGHTSVYWYQQALGLGLQFLLWYDEGEERNRGNFPPRFSGRQFPNYSSELNVNALELEDSALYLCASSFQGWNSPLHFGNGTRLTVT.